The clone carrying this TCR beta chain showed up many times. The antigen is not known. The 5'RACE method, run with constant-segment primers, produced TCR alpha and TCR beta cDNA libraries (carrying sample barcodes and UMIs). Via MiXCR, TCRdb re-called the 5' RACE reads, giving one row per CDR3 protein. The table has roughly 100,000 distinct CDR3 sequences, about 12% seen once; the top ten hold about 26%. With 1 base removed from V and 2 bases from J, the gap between germline ends came to 12 bases. This CDR3 spans 15 amino acids. Germline V gene lookup returns CDR1 LNHDA and CDR2 SQIVND (reference sequence). This entry comes from a study of T-cell memory formation after mild COVID-19. Notes on the study in general: Detection of some responders pre-infection suggested pre-existing cross-reactive memory T cells participated.

V gene TRBV19 combines with J gene TRBJ2-7; D possibly corresponds to TRBD1 (6 bases). Source material: PBMCs or a T cell subset sorted from them (not recorded which). The TCR originated in an adult woman who had mild COVID-19 (a few samples of this study predate the infection). Cell type and time point are not known. The CDR3 nucleotides read TGTGCCAGTAGTATAGGACAGGAGCCTCCCTACGAGCAGTACTTC. It codes for CASSIGQEPPYEQYF.